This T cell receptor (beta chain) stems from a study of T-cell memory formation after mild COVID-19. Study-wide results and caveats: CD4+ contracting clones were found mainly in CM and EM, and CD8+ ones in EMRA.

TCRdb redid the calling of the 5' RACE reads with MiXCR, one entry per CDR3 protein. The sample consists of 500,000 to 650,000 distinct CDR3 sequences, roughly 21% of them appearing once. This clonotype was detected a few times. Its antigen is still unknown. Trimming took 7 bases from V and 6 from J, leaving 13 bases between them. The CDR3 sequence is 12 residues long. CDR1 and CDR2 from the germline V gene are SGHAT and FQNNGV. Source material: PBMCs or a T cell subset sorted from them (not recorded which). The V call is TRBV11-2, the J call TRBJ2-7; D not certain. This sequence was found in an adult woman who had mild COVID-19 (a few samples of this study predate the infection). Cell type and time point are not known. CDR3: CASTLSRGEQYF. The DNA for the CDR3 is TGTGCCAGCACCTTGTCGCGAGGCGAGCAGTACTTC.